A single sample is the source of the 17 T cell receptor beta chains below, sequenced in a study of metastatic and nonmetastatic thyroid tumors (dated by TCRdb to between 2020 and 2021). No patient had received any treatment before thyroid surgery. Library prep was done by PCR. Sequencing was carried out with an Illumina HiSeq 4000. Using fastp trimming at Q25 and MiXCR clonotype assembly, TCRdb reanalyzed the public sequencing data and kept in-frame beta chains. For this sample there are some 41,000 clones; roughly 13% appear just once. The ten largest clones add up to 9% to 9.5% of the sample. The specimen sequenced was blood. These TCRs come from a female donor with papillary thyroid cancer or a benign thyroid nodule (not recorded which). Some clones in this sample may be carry-over from other donors' samples.

This clone was recorded at least ten times. The chain is built from TRBV12-3 or TRBV12-4 and TRBJ2-5; D is unresolved. The CDR3 is made up of 14 amino acids. V lost 6 bases and J 1 base, leaving 12 bases between the germline ends. CDR3 in amino acids: CASSPRHGQETQYF. The CDR3, as DNA: TGTGCCAGCAGCCCCAGACATGGCCAAGAGACCCAGTACTTC.

This clone was observed a few times. The rearrangement uses TRBV5-1 and TRBJ1-1; D unresolved. The CDR3 has 13 residues. The germline V and J ends were trimmed by 4 bases and 4 bases, with 11 bases remaining between them. Per germline, CDR1 SGHRS and CDR2 YFSETQ. The CDR3 sequence: CASSISYGTEAFF. The CDR3 coding sequence is TGCGCCAGCAGCATTTCGTATGGCACTGAAGCTTTCTTT.

J is TRBJ1-1 and V is TRBV6-4; D is unclear. Germline CDR1 and CDR2: MRHNA and SNTAGT. V was pared by 4 bases and J by 1 base, with 7 bases between. CDR3 size: 13 residues. The CDR3 sequence: CASSGTRNTEAFF. For the CDR3, the DNA is TGTGCCAGCAGTGGTACAAGGAACACTGAAGCTTTCTTT.

Many counts were recorded for this clone. V is TRBV5-1 and J is TRBJ1-2; weak D call: TRBD1 (6 bases). Trimming left V 0 bases short and J 2 bases short, with 8 bases between. The germline V gene has CDR1 SGHRS and CDR2 YFSETQ. The CDR3 is made up of 14 amino acids. CDR3 in DNA: TGCGCCAGCAGCTTGGACAGGGAAAACTATGGCTACACCTTC. This sequence encodes CASSLDRENYGYTF.

This clone was recorded at least ten times. The V gene is TRBV30, the J gene TRBJ2-7, with 10 bases aligning to TRBD1. CDR3 length: 14 residues. Trimming took 5 bases from V and 7 from J; bases not matched to a gene: 11. Germline values: CDR1 GTSNPN, CDR2 SVGIG (reference sequence). DNA of the CDR3: TGTGCCTGGCATACCGGGACAGGGGTGGGAGAGCAGTACTTC. Its protein is CAWHTGTGVGEQYF.

This clone came up many times. The CDR3 spells CASRDLPLKYEQYF. CDR3 nucleotide sequence: TGCGCCAGCAGGGACCTCCCCTTGAAATACGAGCAGTACTTC. The chain has TRBV5-1 and TRBJ2-7; D is unclear. This CDR3 contains 14 residues. In germline, CDR1 is SGHRS, CDR2 YFSETQ. Trimming took off 5 bases at V and 4 bases at J, with 16 bases between the two ends. Based on the CDR3 plus reference TRBV5-1 and TRBJ2-7, the full variable domain is KAGVTQTPRYLIKTRGQQVTLSCSPISGHRSVSWYQQTPGQGLQFLFEYFSETQRNKGNFPGRFSGRQFSNSRSEMNVSTLELGDSALYLCASRDLPLKYEQYFGPGTRLTVT.

This clone was seen repeatedly, ten times or more. The chain joins TRBV15 to TRBJ2-5; 7 positions match TRBD2. V gave up 5 bases and J gave up 4 bases; unmatched junction bases: 10. Germline values: CDR1 LNHNV, CDR2 YYDKDF (reference sequence). The CDR3 contains 15 residues. Here the CDR3 reads CATSPRGEPGETQYF. CDR3 in DNA: TGTGCCACCAGCCCCCGGGGGGAGCCTGGAGAGACCCAGTACTTC.

This clone was counted ten times or more. The V call is TRBV12-3 or TRBV12-4, the J call TRBJ2-1; 8 bases line up with TRBD1. The junction had 5 bases not matched to a gene; V was cut back by 2 bases and J by 5 bases. This CDR3 region has 15 residues. The CDR3 DNA sequence: TGTGCCAGCAGTTTACTTAGGGACAGGCACAATGAGCAGTTCTTC. This translates into CASSLLRDRHNEQFF.

The chain joins TRBV7-6 to TRBJ2-2, with 7 bases identical to TRBD2. The CDR3 is 15 amino acids. The V segment lost 4 bases and the J segment 6 bases; nucleotides outside the gene matches: 8. Looked up from germline, CDR1 is SGHVS and CDR2 is FNYEAQ. The CDR3 reads CASSSIAGSPGELFF. The DNA for the CDR3 is TGTGCCAGCAGCTCTATAGCGGGCAGTCCCGGGGAGCTGTTTTTT. Full variable domain (remainder filled in from reference TRBV7-6 and TRBJ2-2): GAGVSQSPRYKVTKRGQDVALRCDPISGHVSLYWYRQALGQGPEFLTYFNYEAQQDKSGLPNDRFSAERPEGSISTLTIQRTEQRDSAMYRCASSSIAGSPGELFFGEGSRLTVL.

J is TRBJ1-1 and V is TRBV6-2 or TRBV6-3, with 12 bases lining up with TRBD1. The CDR3 spans 14 residues. Per germline, CDR1 MNHEY and CDR2 SVGEGT. With V trimmed by 11 bases and J by 7 bases, 11 bases remained unmatched. Here the CDR3 DNA reads TGTGCCCATGGGGACAGGGGGCTAGTCAATGAAGCTTTCTTT. Translated, it gives CAHGDRGLVNEAFF.

This clone was recorded many times. The rearrangement uses TRBV5-8 and TRBJ2-3; D not resolved. CDR3 length equals 14 residues. The V gene's germline CDR1 is SGHTS and CDR2 YDEGEE. The germline V and J ends were trimmed by 2 bases and 2 bases, with 9 bases remaining between them. CDR3 protein: CASSFRTPTDTQYF. The DNA of the CDR3 is TGTGCCAGCAGCTTCCGAACTCCCACAGATACGCAGTATTTT.

This clone was recorded at least ten times. The V gene is TRBV19, the J gene TRBJ1-1; D remains unclear. V was cut by 5 bases and J by 6 bases, with 16 bases left in between. CDR1 is LNHDA, CDR2 SQIVND, per germline (reference sequence). The CDR3 length is 14 residues. CDR3 in amino acids: CASSPAGRLAEAFF. The CDR3 coding sequence is TGTGCCAGTAGTCCCGCTGGGAGGTTGGCTGAAGCTTTCTTT.

This clone has a count of ten or more. This chain joins TRBV30 and TRBJ1-1; D perhaps matches TRBD1 (6 bases). The CDR3 runs to 12 residues. CDR1 GTSNPN and CDR2 SVGIG come from the germline V gene (reference sequence). The V end was cut by 6 bases, the J end by 1 base, with 9 bases between. CDR3 DNA: TGTGCCTGTTCCAGGGGGAACACTGAAGCTTTCTTT. It translates to CACSRGNTEAFF.

This clone was observed a few times. Other DNA sequences in the same sample also yield this CDR3. The V and J genes are TRBV7-8 and TRBJ2-4; D unclear. Trimming cost V 5 bases and J 2 bases, with 13 bases left between them. The CDR3 is 15 amino acids. CDR1 and CDR2 from the germline V gene are SGHVS and FQNEAQ. In DNA, the CDR3 is TGTGCCAGCAGCCTAAACCGGGTCCCCAAAAACATTCAGTACTTC. This sequence encodes CASSLNRVPKNIQYF.

The rearrangement uses TRBV6-1 and TRBJ2-5, with 8 bases identical to TRBD2. CDR1 is MNHNS, CDR2 SASEGT, per germline. This CDR3 spans 15 amino acids. The V gene end was trimmed by 6 bases and the J gene end by 4 bases; junction bases not matched to a gene: 10. CDR3: CASSLTGLERETQYF. CDR3 sequence (DNA): TGTGCCAGCAGCTTAACGGGACTAGAGAGAGAGACCCAGTACTTC.

This clone was picked up many times. The chain joins TRBV7-2 to TRBJ2-5; D gene uncertain. The germline V gene encodes CDR1 SGHTA and CDR2 FQGNSA. The V gene lost 5 bases and the J gene lost 5 bases, with 15 bases spanning the gap. The CDR3 loop spans 14 amino acids. CDR3 sequence: CASSPAVGLETQYF. CDR3 coding DNA: TGTGCCAGCAGCCCGGCGGTAGGGCTGGAGACCCAGTACTTC.

This chain connects TRBV11-2 to TRBJ2-5; tentative D call: TRBD1 (5 bases). The ends were cut back, 7 bases at V and 5 bases at J, with 17 bases in the middle. The length of the CDR3 is 14 residues. Germline V gives CDR1 SGHAT, CDR2 FQNNGV. The CDR3 sequence: CASIPSAGWETQYF. The DNA of the CDR3 is TGTGCCAGCATCCCGTCGGCAGGGTGGGAGACCCAGTACTTC. Looking up the rest from reference TRBV11-2 and TRBJ2-5 gives the full variable domain: EAGVAQSPRYKIIEKRQSVAFWCNPISGHATLYWYQQILGQGPKLLIQFQNNGVVDDSQLPKDRFSAERLKGVDSTLKIQPAKLEDSAVYLCASIPSAGWETQYFGPGTRLLVL.